The 27 T cell receptor beta chains reported below all come from one sample, sequenced in a study of shared clonotypes between healthy human individuals. This table comes from immunoSEQ multiplex PCR, and its TCRdb copy is limited to in-frame clones, with some not included. This table holds roughly 200,000 clones, approximately 70% found once. The specimen was memory CD4+ T cells sorted from blood. Subset noted: CD45RA-negative fraction. These receptors all come from a man aged 30 to 39 in good health.

The rearrangement links TRBV1 to TRBJ2-4; TRBD1 is the table's D call and was not checked against the DNA. TRBV1 has pseudogene status. This CDR3 comprises 14 residues. DNA of the CDR3: TGCACCAGCAACCACAGTCTAGCCAAAAACATTCAGTACTTC. This encodes CTSNHSLAKNIQYF.

The CDR3 nucleotides are TGCGCCAGCAGCTTGGCCATATGGGGGACAGGGGACGGCAATGAGCAGTTCTTC. Protein sequence: CASSLAIWGTGDGNEQFF. The rearrangement uses TRBV5-1 and TRBJ2-1; TRBD1 matches 10 bases. Trimming at V came to 0 bases and at J to 6 bases, leaving 12 bases not matched to a gene. Germline lookup yields CDR1 SGHRS and CDR2 YFSETQ. CDR3 size: 18 residues. Variable domain in full (rest from reference TRBV5-1 and TRBJ2-1): KAGVTQTPRYLIKTRGQQVTLSCSPISGHRSVSWYQQTPGQGLQFLFEYFSETQRNKGNFPGRFSGRQFSNSRSEMNVSTLELGDSALYLCASSLAIWGTGDGNEQFFGPGTRLTVL.

The chain employs TRBV7-2 and TRBJ2-7, with 7 bases lining up with TRBD2. Per germline, CDR1 SGHTA and CDR2 FQGNSA. The trim removed 2 bases at V and 5 bases at J, leaving 9 bases unmatched. The CDR3 extends over 15 amino acids. This CDR3 reads CASSLNGGSPNEQYF. In nucleotides, the CDR3 is TGTGCCAGCAGCTTAAACGGGGGGTCCCCTAACGAGCAGTACTTC.

Only a few counts were recorded for this clone. The CDR3 nucleotides read TGCAGCGCCGGACGCCTAGCGGGGGGTGAGCAGTTCTTC. Amino acids: CSAGRLAGGEQFF. The gene calls are TRBV29-1 and TRBJ2-1; 11 nucleotides line up with TRBD2. Germline lookup yields CDR1 SQVTM and CDR2 ANQGSEA. J was trimmed by 9 bases and V by 7 bases; bases with no gene match: 8. CDR3 size: 13 residues.

The V gene is TRBV6-1, the J gene TRBJ2-5; 7 bases agree with TRBD1. Germline V gene data show CDR1 as MNHNS and CDR2 as SASEGT. J was trimmed by 4 bases and V by 8 bases; bases with no gene match: 4. This CDR3 has 12 residues. The CDR3 nucleotides read TGTGCCAGCCAGACAGGGACAGAGACCCAGTACTTC. Protein sequence: CASQTGTETQYF.

This clone occurred once. The chain has TRBV11-2 and TRBJ2-5, with TRBD2 matching 7 bases. The CDR3 extends over 15 amino acids. J was trimmed by 5 bases and V by 1 base; bases with no gene match: 7. Germline CDR1 is SGHAT and CDR2 is FQNNGV. The CDR3 loop reads CASSLGSGIDETQYF. In nucleotides, the CDR3 is TGTGCCAGCAGCTTAGGGAGCGGGATAGATGAGACCCAGTACTTC.

V gene TRBV28 combines with J gene TRBJ2-7; no clear D. Germline loops: CDR1 MDHEN, CDR2 SYDVKM. This CDR3 comprises 15 residues. The V end lost 4 bases, the J end lost 0 bases, and 13 bases lay between the germline ends. The CDR3: CASSSASGISYEQYF. For the CDR3, the DNA is TGTGCCAGCAGTTCAGCCTCAGGTATCTCCTACGAGCAGTACTTC.

This chain links TRBV11-2 with TRBJ2-2; no clear D gene. This CDR3 has 13 amino acids. The V gene's germline CDR1 is SGHAT and CDR2 FQNNGV. Trimming shortened V by 4 bases and J by 11 bases, and 14 bases separated the two germline ends. The CDR3 nucleotides are TGTGCCAGCAGCTCCCCCAGAACCAGCGAGCTGTTTTTT. It translates to CASSSPRTSELFF.

This clone has at least ten counts. This sample also contains other DNA sequences that code for the same CDR3. This sequence joins TRBV5-1 and TRBJ2-2; the D call may be TRBD1 or TRBD2 (5 bases each). The CDR3 runs 17 residues. The V gene's germline CDR1 is SGHRS and CDR2 YFSETQ. V was cut by 2 bases and J by 0 bases, with 14 bases left in between. The CDR3 here is CASSFAGKGANTGELFF. The CDR3 DNA sequence: TGCGCCAGCAGCTTCGCGGGTAAAGGGGCGAACACCGGGGAGCTGTTTTTT.

The chain couples TRBV7-8 to TRBJ2-7; TRBD1 is a possible D gene (5 bases). Germline lookup yields CDR1 SGHVS and CDR2 FQNEAQ. Trimming took 7 bases from V and 2 from J, leaving 12 bases between them. This CDR3 is 13 amino acids long. The CDR3 sequence: CASTRPGPYEQYF. CDR3 in DNA: TGTGCCAGCACCCGACCAGGGCCCTACGAGCAGTACTTC.

V usage is TRBV5-1 and J usage is TRBJ2-5; TRBD1 might be the D (5 bases). V gave up 6 bases and J gave up 0 bases, with 9 bases separating them. The CDR3 loop spans 13 amino acids. Germline lookup yields CDR1 SGHRS and CDR2 YFSETQ. In DNA form, the CDR3 reads TGCGCCAGCACAAGGGGAAACCAAGAGACCCAGTACTTC. Translating gives CASTRGNQETQYF. The entire variable domain, with the rest obtained from reference TRBV5-1 and TRBJ2-5, is as follows: KAGVTQTPRYLIKTRGQQVTLSCSPISGHRSVSWYQQTPGQGLQFLFEYFSETQRNKGNFPGRFSGRQFSNSRSEMNVSTLELGDSALYLCASTRGNQETQYFGPGTRLLVL.

The V call is TRBV7-2, the J call TRBJ2-2; TRBD2 matches 8 bases. The germline V gene encodes CDR1 SGHTA and CDR2 FQGNSA. V lost 2 bases and J lost 5; bases outside the gene matches: 13. The CDR3 length is 18 residues. In DNA, the CDR3 is TGTGCCAGCAGCTTACGCCAGCTCGGGAGGGTAGTAACCGGGGAGCTGTTTTTT. Translation: CASSLRQLGRVVTGELFF.

The chain is built from TRBV25-1 and TRBJ2-7; 10 positions match TRBD1. This CDR3 comprises 13 residues. Germline CDR1 MGHDK, CDR2 SYGVNS. Trimming cost V 8 bases and J 4 bases; bases outside gene matches: 5. CDR3 protein: CASGWTGGYEQYF. As DNA, the CDR3 is TGTGCCAGCGGCTGGACAGGGGGGTACGAGCAGTACTTC.

The rearrangement links TRBV7-8 to TRBJ2-4; D not resolved. Trimming shortened V by 1 base and J by 4 bases, and 8 bases separated the two germline ends. This CDR3 contains 14 residues. The germline V gene has CDR1 SGHVS and CDR2 FQNEAQ. CDR3 in amino acids: CASSLDGPKNIQYF. CDR3 in DNA: TGTGCCAGCAGCTTAGATGGGCCGAAAAACATTCAGTACTTC.

V usage is TRBV5-1 and J usage is TRBJ2-7, with D perhaps assigned TRBD1 or TRBD2 (5 bases each). CDR1 and CDR2 (germline): SGHRS, YFSETQ. Trimming left V 2 bases short and J 3 bases short, with 24 bases between. The length of the CDR3 is 18 residues. CDR3 amino acids: CASSFQPGGVAGSYEQYF. The CDR3 DNA follows: TGCGCCAGCAGCTTCCAACCTGGGGGAGTTGCAGGGAGCTACGAGCAGTACTTC.

The chain is built from TRBV7-3 and TRBJ2-7, with TRBD1 identical over 8 bases. V lost 1 base and J lost 3; bases outside the gene matches: 5. The germline gives CDR1 SGHTA, CDR2 FQGTGA. This CDR3 contains 15 residues. The CDR3 DNA follows: TGTGCCAGCAGCTTAATGGGCGGACAGGGCTACGAGCAGTACTTC. This sequence encodes CASSLMGGQGYEQYF.

V gene TRBV6-1 combines with J gene TRBJ2-7, with D perhaps TRBD1 (7 bases). The CDR3 sequence is 15 residues long. Trimming shortened V by 8 bases and J by 1 base, and 18 bases separated the two germline ends. Germline CDR1 MNHNS, CDR2 SASEGT. DNA for the CDR3: TGTGCCAGCGGTAAGCAGGGGGGTTCGTCCTACGAGCAGTACTTC. As protein: CASGKQGGSSYEQYF.

This clone was detected a few times. This chain links TRBV5-1 with TRBJ2-1; D tentatively reads TRBD1 or TRBD2 (5 bases each). Germline values: CDR1 SGHRS, CDR2 YFSETQ. CDR3 length: 15 amino acids. V lost 4 bases and J lost 8, with 19 bases in between. Here the CDR3 reads CASSRDGERGDEQFF. CDR3 nucleotide sequence: TGCGCCAGCAGCCGGGACGGGGAACGGGGCGATGAGCAGTTCTTC.

The rearrangement uses TRBV19 and TRBJ2-7; D unclear. This CDR3 contains 15 residues. CDR1 and CDR2 (germline): LNHDA, SQIVND (reference sequence). Trimming shortened V by 8 bases and J by 0 bases, and 17 bases separated the two germline ends. In DNA form, the CDR3 reads TGTGCCAGTTGGTTACGTTCAGAGAGCTCCTACGAGCAGTACTTC. This sequence encodes CASWLRSESSYEQYF.

This clone was seen more than once but under ten times. The genes are TRBV5-1 and TRBJ2-5; TRBD1 might be the D (5 bases). V lost 0 bases, J lost 2 bases, and 11 bases lay in between. The CDR3 extends over 15 amino acids. Germline V gene data show CDR1 as SGHRS and CDR2 as YFSETQ. The CDR3 sequence: CASSLETATQETQYF. The CDR3 DNA reads as TGCGCCAGCAGCTTGGAGACAGCAACGCAAGAGACCCAGTACTTC. Full variable domain (rest looked up from reference TRBV5-1 and TRBJ2-5): KAGVTQTPRYLIKTRGQQVTLSCSPISGHRSVSWYQQTPGQGLQFLFEYFSETQRNKGNFPGRFSGRQFSNSRSEMNVSTLELGDSALYLCASSLETATQETQYFGPGTRLLVL.

V usage is TRBV2 and J usage is TRBJ1-5; TRBD1 might be the D (5 bases). The V and J ends lost 6 bases and 6 bases respectively, with 12 bases between them. The CDR3 runs 13 residues. Germline lookup yields CDR1 SNHLY and CDR2 FYNNEI. CDR3 in amino acids: CASSKGIPQPQHF. The DNA of the CDR3 is TGTGCCAGCAGCAAGGGGATCCCTCAGCCCCAGCATTTT.

J is TRBJ2-1 and V is TRBV6-1; TRBD2 matches at 7 bases. The germline CDR1 and CDR2 sequences are MNHNS and SASEGT. The CDR3 spans 15 residues. The J segment lost 2 bases and the V segment lost 3 bases, leaving 4 bases of the junction unmatched. The CDR3 loop reads CASSDEGGPYNEQFF. DNA for the CDR3: TGTGCCAGCAGTGATGAGGGAGGGCCCTACAATGAGCAGTTCTTC.

This clone was counted between two and nine times. The rearrangement links TRBV11-3 to TRBJ2-7; the match to TRBD1 covers 9 bases. The trim removed 4 bases at V and 5 bases at J, leaving 6 bases unmatched. The CDR3 contains 14 residues. Germline values: CDR1 SGHNT, CDR2 YENEEA. The CDR3 sequence: CASSSRQGGDEQYF. CDR3 nucleotides: TGTGCCAGCAGCTCCCGACAGGGGGGTGACGAGCAGTACTTC.

V is TRBV18 and J is TRBJ2-4; possible D gene TRBD2, 5 bases. CDR3 length: 16 residues. V shed 6 bases and J shed 0 bases, with 15 bases lying between them. Germline V CDR1 and CDR2: KGHSH, LQKENI. The CDR3 loop is CASSPRGSGAKNIQYF. The DNA of the CDR3 is TGTGCCAGCTCGCCAAGAGGGAGTGGAGCCAAAAACATTCAGTACTTC.

This sequence joins TRBV2 and TRBJ1-2, with 8 bases matching TRBD1. Germline values: CDR1 SNHLY, CDR2 FYNNEI. V shed 1 base and J 4 bases; nucleotides not matched to a gene: 8. The CDR3 loop spans 16 amino acids. This chain's CDR3 is CASSEGGTGLFYGYTF. CDR3 nucleotides: TGTGCCAGCAGTGAAGGCGGGACAGGCCTCTTCTATGGCTACACCTTC.

This chain connects TRBV4-2 to TRBJ2-3, with D hard to call. Germline V lookup: CDR1 LGHNA, CDR2 YNFKEQ. The CDR3 contains 14 residues. Trimming pared 1 base from V and 4 bases from J, leaving 9 bases between. CDR3 DNA: TGTGCCAGCAGCCAAGGTAGTTCAGCAGATACGCAGTATTTT. Amino acid sequence: CASSQGSSADTQYF.

The chain recombines TRBV18 with TRBJ2-1; D not certain. Trimming shortened V by 1 base and J by 2 bases, and 18 bases separated the two germline ends. The CDR3 covers 18 residues. Germline CDR1 KGHSH, CDR2 LQKENI. The CDR3: CASSPRSTFGETYNEQFF. The CDR3 coding sequence is TGTGCCAGCTCACCACGATCAACCTTCGGTGAAACCTACAATGAGCAGTTCTTC.